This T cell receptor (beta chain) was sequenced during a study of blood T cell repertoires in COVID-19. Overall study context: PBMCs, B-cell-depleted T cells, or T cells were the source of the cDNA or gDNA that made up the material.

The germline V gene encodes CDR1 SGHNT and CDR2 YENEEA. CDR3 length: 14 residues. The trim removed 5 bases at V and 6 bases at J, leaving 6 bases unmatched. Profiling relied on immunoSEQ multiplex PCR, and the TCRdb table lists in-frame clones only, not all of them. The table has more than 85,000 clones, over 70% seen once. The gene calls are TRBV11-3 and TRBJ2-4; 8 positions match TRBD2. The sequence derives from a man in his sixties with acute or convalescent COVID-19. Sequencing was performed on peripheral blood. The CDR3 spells CASSPTSGPNIQYF. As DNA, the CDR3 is TGTGCCAGCAGCCCTACTAGCGGCCCAAACATTCAGTACTTC.